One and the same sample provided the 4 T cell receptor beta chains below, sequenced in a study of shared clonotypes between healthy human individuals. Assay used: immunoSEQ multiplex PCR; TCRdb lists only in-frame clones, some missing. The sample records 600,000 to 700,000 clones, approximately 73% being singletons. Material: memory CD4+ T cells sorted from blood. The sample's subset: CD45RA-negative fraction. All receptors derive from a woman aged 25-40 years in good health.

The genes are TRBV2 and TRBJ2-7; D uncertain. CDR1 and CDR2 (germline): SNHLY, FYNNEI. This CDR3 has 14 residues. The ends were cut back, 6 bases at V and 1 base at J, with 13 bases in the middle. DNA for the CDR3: TGTGCCAGCAGGGTAGGAGCCCTATCCTACGAGCAGTACTTC. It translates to CASRVGALSYEQYF.

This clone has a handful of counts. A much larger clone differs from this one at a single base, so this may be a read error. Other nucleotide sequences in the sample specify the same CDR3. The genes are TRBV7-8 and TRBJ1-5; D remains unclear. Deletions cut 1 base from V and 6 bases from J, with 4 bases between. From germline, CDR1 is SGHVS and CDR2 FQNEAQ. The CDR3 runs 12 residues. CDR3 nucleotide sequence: TGTGCCAGCAGCTTAGAGAGTCAGCCCCAGCATTTT. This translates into CASSLESQPQHF.

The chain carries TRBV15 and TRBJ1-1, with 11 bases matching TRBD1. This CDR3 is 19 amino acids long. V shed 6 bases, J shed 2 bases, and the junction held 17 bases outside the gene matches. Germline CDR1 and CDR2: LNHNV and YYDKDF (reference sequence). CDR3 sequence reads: CATSSPRTGGGSGNTEAFF. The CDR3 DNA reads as TGTGCCACCAGTTCCCCTAGGACAGGGGGCGGGAGCGGCAACACTGAAGCTTTCTTT.

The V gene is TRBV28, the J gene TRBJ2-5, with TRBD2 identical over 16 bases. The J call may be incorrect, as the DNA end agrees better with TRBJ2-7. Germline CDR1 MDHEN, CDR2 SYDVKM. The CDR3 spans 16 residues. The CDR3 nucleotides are TGTGCCAGCAGGGGGACTAGCGGGAGGGATGAAGACGAGCAGTACTTC. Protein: CASRGTSGRDEDEQYF.